This T cell receptor beta chain was recorded in a study of blood T cell repertoires in COVID-19. Authors' methods: Nucleated cell number was recorded as an estimate derived from reference gene primer amplification. Sequencing was performed with immunoSEQ multiplex PCR; in TCRdb, only in-frame clones are kept and a portion is missing. V, J and clone size are those of that table, while D and trimming were read from the DNA. The sample gives 200,000 to 250,000 clones, around 89% of which show up once; roughly 2.5% is in the top ten. The CDR3 is 15 residues long. CDR1 is LGHNA, CDR2 YSLEER, per germline. Trimming cost V 3 bases and J 10 bases; bases outside gene matches: 10.

The source material was peripheral blood. The V call is TRBV4-3, the J call TRBJ1-4, with TRBD1 matching 8 bases. This receptor was obtained from a young man with COVID-19, enrolled during active disease. CDR3 sequence (DNA): TGCGCCAGCAGCCACACAGGGGGGCGAAAAGGAAAACTGTTTTTT. Amino acid sequence: CASSHTGGRKGKLFF.